One sample yielded the 24 T cell receptor beta chains listed below, sequenced in a study of technical replicates of blood from a few donors. The repertoire was sequenced with immunoSEQ multiplex PCR; TCRdb's copy has only in-frame clones and lacks some. The sample lists approximately 69,000 clones; around 97% were seen once. Sequencing input: T cells isolated from PBMCs. These receptors were taken from a human donor in good health.

The gene calls are TRBV19 and TRBJ1-2, with D possibly TRBD1 on 6 matching bases. Germline V gives CDR1 LNHDA, CDR2 SQIVND (reference sequence). The CDR3 runs 13 residues. Deletions cut 8 bases from V and 0 bases from J, with 10 bases between. The CDR3 region has the DNA TGTGCCAGTCAAGGACAGACTAACTATGGCTACACCTTC. It translates to CASQGQTNYGYTF.

The chain recombines TRBV10-1 with TRBJ1-1; 12 positions agree with TRBD1. The CDR3 spans 14 residues. Germline CDR1 WNHNN, CDR2 SYGVQD (reference sequence). V was pared by 6 bases and J by 10 bases, with 9 bases of the junction left unmatched. The CDR3 region is CASSIQGQGAGAFF. The CDR3 DNA sequence: TGCGCCAGCAGCATTCAGGGACAGGGGGCAGGAGCTTTCTTT.

The chain combines TRBV4-2 with TRBJ2-3; the D gene is possibly TRBD2 (6 bases). The CDR3 totals 15 residues. The germline V and J ends were trimmed by 1 base and 2 bases, with 10 bases remaining between them. Looked up from germline, CDR1 is LGHNA and CDR2 is YNFKEQ. CDR3 sequence reads: CASSQGGGDTDTQYF. CDR3 sequence (DNA): TGTGCCAGCAGCCAAGGCGGCGGGGACACAGATACGCAGTATTTT.

This chain uses TRBV5-1 with TRBJ2-3, with a possible D match to TRBD2 (6 bases). This CDR3 contains 18 residues. The V end lost 4 bases, the J end lost 4 bases, and 25 bases lay between the germline ends. Germline CDR1 is SGHRS and CDR2 is YFSETQ. CDR3 residues: CASSPKSGFTPSADTQYF. The CDR3 nucleotides read TGCGCCAGCAGCCCAAAATCAGGGTTTACTCCTAGCGCAGATACGCAGTATTTT.

The rearrangement uses TRBV5-4 and TRBJ2-1, with D perhaps TRBD2 (6 bases). Germline V gene sequence: CDR1 SGHNT, CDR2 YYREEE (reference sequence). There are 17 residues in the CDR3. The ends were cut back, 4 bases at V and 2 bases at J, with 19 bases in the middle. DNA for the CDR3: TGTGCCAGCAGCCCCGCTGGGGTAGCGGACCCCTACAATGAGCAGTTCTTC. It codes for CASSPAGVADPYNEQFF.

This chain joins TRBV30 and TRBJ1-1; D call uncertain. Germline V lookup: CDR1 GTSNPN, CDR2 SVGIG (reference sequence). CDR3 length: 13 amino acids. Trimming left V 5 bases short and J 7 bases short, with 17 bases between. In DNA, the CDR3 is TGTGCCTGGGACAAGACAAGAGAATATGAAGCTTTCTTT. This gives the protein CAWDKTREYEAFF.

This chain uses TRBV11-2 with TRBJ2-3; TRBD1 aligns across 9 bases. Losses at the gene ends were 5 bases for V and 3 bases for J; bases not matched to a gene: 6. Per germline, CDR1 SGHAT and CDR2 FQNNGV. This CDR3 is built from 15 residues. For the CDR3, the DNA is TGTGCCAGCAGCCAAGGACAGGGGTTAACAGATACGCAGTATTTT. This codes for CASSQGQGLTDTQYF.

The rearrangement joins TRBV7-9 to TRBJ1-1, with TRBD1 matching over 8 bases. CDR1 and CDR2 from the germline V gene are SEHNR and FQNEAQ (reference sequence). The trim removed 4 bases at V and 4 bases at J, leaving 2 bases unmatched. This CDR3 spans 13 amino acids. This chain's CDR3 is CASSSQGGTEAFF. Here the CDR3 DNA reads TGTGCCAGCAGCTCACAGGGGGGCACTGAAGCTTTCTTT.

This clone appeared a single time. The rearrangement joins TRBV28 to TRBJ2-7, with D uncertain. The V end was cut by 2 bases, the J end by 2 bases, with 7 bases between. The CDR3 spans 13 residues. In germline, CDR1 is MDHEN, CDR2 SYDVKM. The DNA for the CDR3 is TGTGCCAGCAGTTTAATACAGACCTACGAGCAGTACTTC. Its protein product is CASSLIQTYEQYF.

The rearrangement joins TRBV23-1 to TRBJ1-1; tentatively, D is TRBD1 (5 bases). TRBV23-1 is treated as an ORF (open reading frame) with a function not yet certain. Trimming stripped 1 base from V and 1 base from J, with 13 bases between. CDR3 length equals 16 residues. The DNA for the CDR3 is TGCGCCAGCAGTCAATGGGCCCTGACAGCGAACACTGAAGCTTTCTTT. This translates into CASSQWALTANTEAFF.

This clone was seen just once. The rearrangement joins TRBV7-9 to TRBJ2-1; 10 nucleotides agree with TRBD2. The CDR3 sequence is 16 residues long. After removal of 3 bases from V and 6 bases from J, the junction contained 8 bases not matched to a gene. The V gene's germline CDR1 is SEHNR and CDR2 FQNEAQ (reference sequence). CDR3 region: CASSFGSGRITNEQFF. CDR3 nucleotides: TGTGCCAGCAGCTTCGGTAGCGGGAGGATCACCAATGAGCAGTTCTTC.

The chain employs TRBV27 and TRBJ2-7; 12 nucleotides agree with TRBD2. This CDR3 is 14 amino acids long. The J segment lost 0 bases and the V segment lost 6 bases, leaving 0 bases of the junction unmatched. Germline CDR1 reads MNHEY; CDR2 reads SMNVEV (reference sequence). This CDR3 reads CASRLAGGSYEQYF. CDR3 DNA: TGTGCCAGCAGACTAGCGGGAGGCTCCTACGAGCAGTACTTC.

This sequence joins TRBV7-9 and TRBJ1-5, with TRBD1 matching 7 bases. The V gene's germline CDR1 is SEHNR and CDR2 FQNEAQ (reference sequence). The V gene end was trimmed by 1 base and the J gene end by 5 bases; junction bases not matched to a gene: 2. CDR3 size: 14 residues. The DNA of the CDR3 is TGTGCCAGCAGCTTAGGGACAGGCCATCAGCCCCAGCATTTT. Translation gives CASSLGTGHQPQHF. The entire variable domain, with the rest obtained from reference TRBV7-9 and TRBJ1-5, is as follows: DTGVSQNPRHKITKRGQNVTFRCDPISEHNRLYWYRQTLGQGPEFLTYFQNEAQLEKSRLLSDRFSAERPKGSFSTLEIQRTEQGDSAMYLCASSLGTGHQPQHFGDGTRLSIL.

In this sample, this clone turned up once. The J gene is TRBJ2-7, the V gene TRBV7-9; D is perhaps TRBD2 (5 bases). Trimming took off 5 bases at V and 3 bases at J, with 11 bases between the two ends. Germline V lookup: CDR1 SEHNR, CDR2 FQNEAQ (reference sequence). The CDR3 length is 13 residues. The CDR3: CASSGGTDYEQYF. The CDR3 region has the DNA TGTGCCAGCAGCGGAGGCACTGACTACGAGCAGTACTTC.

This chain joins TRBV2 and TRBJ1-3; no definite D call. V was shortened by 3 bases and J by 0 bases, with 15 bases between the two germline ends. Germline V lookup: CDR1 SNHLY, CDR2 FYNNEI. CDR3 length equals 17 residues. CDR3: CASSDSVRVASGNTIYF. CDR3 sequence (DNA): TGTGCCAGCAGTGATTCCGTCCGGGTCGCCTCTGGAAACACCATATATTTT.

The gene calls are TRBV5-5 and TRBJ1-2, with 8 bases lining up with TRBD1. Germline lookup yields CDR1 SGHKS and CDR2 YYEKEE (reference sequence). The V gene end was trimmed by 0 bases and the J gene end by 4 bases; junction bases not matched to a gene: 11. This CDR3 is built from 17 residues. The CDR3 bases are TGTGCCAGCAGCTTGGAAAGCTGGACAGGGTCCCTCTATGGCTACACCTTC. Translation: CASSLESWTGSLYGYTF.

The J gene is TRBJ2-1, the V gene TRBV7-9, with 7 bases lining up with TRBD1. V was clipped by 1 base and J by 15 bases; unmatched bases: 15. Looked up from germline, CDR1 is SEHNR and CDR2 is FQNEAQ (reference sequence). CDR3 size: 15 residues. The CDR3 bases are TGTGCCAGCAGCTTAGTTGGGACAGCCCAAGCCCCGGTGTTCTTC. Residues: CASSLVGTAQAPVFF.

CDR3 amino acids: CASSLGGTHNEKLFF. The CDR3 coding sequence is TGTGCCAGCAGCTTAGGAGGCACCCATAATGAAAAACTGTTTTTT. The V call is TRBV7-9, the J call TRBJ1-4; no definite D call. The CDR3 runs to 15 residues. V was shortened by 1 base and J by 4 bases, with 10 bases between the two germline ends. CDR1 is SEHNR and CDR2 is FQNEAQ in the germline V gene (reference sequence).

The chain has TRBV7-9 and TRBJ1-2; 11 bases are shared with TRBD1. Losses at the gene ends were 3 bases for V and 8 bases for J; bases not matched to a gene: 14. Germline CDR1 reads SEHNR; CDR2 reads FQNEAQ (reference sequence). CDR3 length: 17 amino acids. In DNA form, the CDR3 reads TGTGCCAGCAGCTTTATCCGGACAGGGGGCGAAGGAAGAGGCTACACCTTC. Translating gives CASSFIRTGGEGRGYTF.

The chain couples TRBV28 to TRBJ1-2; 7 bases fit TRBD1. Germline CDR1 and CDR2: MDHEN and SYDVKM. V was clipped by 7 bases and J by 8 bases; unmatched bases: 4. This CDR3 has 11 residues. As DNA, the CDR3 is TGTGCCAGCAAAGACAGGGCGGGCTACACCTTC. Translated, it gives CASKDRAGYTF.

The rearrangement joins TRBV6-6 to TRBJ2-1, with 11 positions matching TRBD2. The germline gives CDR1 MNHNY, CDR2 SVGAGI (reference sequence). With 2 bases clipped from V and 9 bases from J, the junction kept 6 bases outside the gene matches. This CDR3 has 15 amino acids. Here the CDR3 reads CASSYHSGGAGEQFF. The CDR3 region has the DNA TGTGCCAGCAGTTACCATAGCGGGGGGGCCGGTGAGCAGTTCTTC.

The rearrangement joins TRBV27 to TRBJ1-2, with 9 bases aligning to TRBD1. The V gene end was trimmed by 6 bases and the J gene end by 4 bases; junction bases not matched to a gene: 9. The CDR3 totals 15 residues. The germline CDR1 and CDR2 sequences are MNHEY and SMNVEV (reference sequence). The CDR3 loop reads CASSPRTGGGYGYTF. The CDR3, as DNA: TGTGCCAGCAGCCCAAGAACAGGGGGCGGCTATGGCTACACCTTC.

This chain uses TRBV5-5 with TRBJ1-2; D not certain. Trimming stripped 0 bases from V and 5 bases from J, with 14 bases between. The CDR3 consists of 15 residues. Germline CDR1 is SGHKS and CDR2 is YYEKEE (reference sequence). CDR3 protein: CASSLAGPASYGYTF. In DNA form, the CDR3 reads TGTGCCAGCAGCTTGGCTGGCCCAGCTAGTTATGGCTACACCTTC.

The rearrangement links TRBV4-1 to TRBJ2-2; 7 positions match TRBD2. Germline V lookup: CDR1 MGHRA, CDR2 YSYEKL. The CDR3 totals 17 residues. V was pared by 6 bases and J by 5 bases, with 15 bases of the junction left unmatched. The CDR3 sequence: CASSPKYGGVNTGELFF. DNA for the CDR3: TGCGCCAGCAGTCCGAAGTATGGGGGGGTCAATACCGGGGAGCTGTTTTTT.